The clone carrying this TCR beta chain was observed at least ten times. This entry is derived from a study of patients and donors after allogeneic stem cell transplantation. From the RT-PCR reads, TCRdb called clonotypes with MiXCR, one entry per CDR3 protein. This sample has about 110,000 distinct CDR3 sequences, with about a third found just once. Between the trimmed V and J ends, which lost 2 bases and 2 bases, there was a span of 10 bases. CDR3 length: 14 amino acids. In germline, CDR1 is SEHNR, CDR2 FQNEAQ (reference sequence). This chain joins TRBV7-9 and TRBJ2-7, with D possibly being TRBD1 or TRBD2 (5 bases each). This receptor was taken from a human donor who was either an allogeneic HSCT recipient or a stem cell or donor lymphocyte infusion donor (not recorded which). It is not recorded whose cells these are; they may come from a transplant donor. Sequenced sample: blood, either unsorted or a sorted T cell fraction (not recorded which). The CDR3 loop is CASSLPGRTYEQYF. The CDR3 DNA sequence: TGTGCCAGCAGCTTACCGGGACGGACCTACGAGCAGTACTTC. Complete variable domain (other parts from reference TRBV7-9 and TRBJ2-7): DTGVSQNPRHKITKRGQNVTFRCDPISEHNRLYWYRQTLGQGPEFLTYFQNEAQLEKSRLLSDRFSAERPKGSFSTLEIQRTEQGDSAMYLCASSLPGRTYEQYFGPGTRLTVT.